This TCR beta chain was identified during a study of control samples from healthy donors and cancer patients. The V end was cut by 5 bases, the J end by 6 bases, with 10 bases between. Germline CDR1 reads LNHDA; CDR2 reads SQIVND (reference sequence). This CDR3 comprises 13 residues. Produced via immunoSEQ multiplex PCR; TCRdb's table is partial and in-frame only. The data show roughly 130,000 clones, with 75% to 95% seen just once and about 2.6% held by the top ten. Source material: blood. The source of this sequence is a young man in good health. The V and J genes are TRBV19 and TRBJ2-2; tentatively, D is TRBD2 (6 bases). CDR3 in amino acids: CASSEGRSGELFF. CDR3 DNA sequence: TGTGCCAGTAGTGAGGGGAGGTCCGGGGAGCTGTTTTTT.